This T cell receptor (beta chain) was recorded in a study of shared clonotypes between healthy human individuals. Overall study results and limits: Non-shared clonotypes showed lower generation probabilities than clonotypes common to all four donors.

Comment on this clone: The target antigen is unknown.

Produced via immunoSEQ multiplex PCR; TCRdb's table is partial and in-frame only. The sample comprises 950,000 to 1,300,000 clones, around four fifths of which are singletons, and 1.4% rests with the top ten. After removal of 9 bases from V and 4 bases from J, the junction contained 3 bases not matched to a gene. This CDR3 contains 12 residues. Germline CDR1 is LNHDA and CDR2 is SQIVND (reference sequence). This chain connects TRBV19 to TRBJ1-1, with 9 bases lining up with TRBD1. The sequenced sample was memory CD4+ T cells sorted from blood. Subset defined: CD45RA-negative fraction. This sequence was found in a man younger than 35 in good health. The CDR3 protein is CASGQGRTEAFF. For the CDR3, the DNA is TGTGCCAGCGGACAGGGGCGCACTGAAGCTTTCTTT.